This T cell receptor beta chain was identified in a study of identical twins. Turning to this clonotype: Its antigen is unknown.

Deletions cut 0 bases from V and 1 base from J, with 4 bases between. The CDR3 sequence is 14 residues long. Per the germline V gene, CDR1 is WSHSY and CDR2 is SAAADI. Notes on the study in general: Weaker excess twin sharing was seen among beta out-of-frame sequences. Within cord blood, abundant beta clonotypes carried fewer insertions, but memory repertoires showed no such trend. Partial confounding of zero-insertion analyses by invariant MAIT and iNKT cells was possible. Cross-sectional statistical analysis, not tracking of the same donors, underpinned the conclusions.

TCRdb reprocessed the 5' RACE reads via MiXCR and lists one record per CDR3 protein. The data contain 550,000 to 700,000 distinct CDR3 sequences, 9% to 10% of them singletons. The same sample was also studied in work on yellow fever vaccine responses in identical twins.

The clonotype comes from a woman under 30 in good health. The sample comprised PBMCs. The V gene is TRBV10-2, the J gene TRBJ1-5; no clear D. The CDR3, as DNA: TGCGCCAGCAGTGAGTCCGGGAGCAATCAGCCCCAGCATTTT. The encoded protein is CASSESGSNQPQHF.